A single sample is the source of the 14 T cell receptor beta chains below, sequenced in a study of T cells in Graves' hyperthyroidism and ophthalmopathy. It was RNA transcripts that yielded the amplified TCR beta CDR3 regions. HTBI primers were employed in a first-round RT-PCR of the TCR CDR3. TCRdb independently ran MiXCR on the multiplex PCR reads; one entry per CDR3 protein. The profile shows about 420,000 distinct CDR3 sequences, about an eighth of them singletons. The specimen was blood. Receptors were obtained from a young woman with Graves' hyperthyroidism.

The DNA for the CDR3 is TGTGCCAGCAGCCGGGCCGCAGGGAGGAACACCGGGGAGCTGTTTTTT. It is translated as CASSRAAGRNTGELFF. V gene TRBV5-6 combines with J gene TRBJ2-2; D is possibly TRBD1 or TRBD2 (5 bases each). Trimming removed 4 bases from V and 1 base from J, with 14 bases in between. The germline V gene has CDR1 SGHDT and CDR2 YYEEEE. This CDR3 region has 16 residues.

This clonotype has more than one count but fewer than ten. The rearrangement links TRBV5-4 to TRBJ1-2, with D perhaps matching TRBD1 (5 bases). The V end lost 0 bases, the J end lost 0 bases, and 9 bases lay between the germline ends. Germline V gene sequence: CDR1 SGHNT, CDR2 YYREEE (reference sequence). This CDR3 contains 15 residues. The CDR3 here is CASSLAGGANYGYTF. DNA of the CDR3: TGTGCCAGCAGCTTGGCGGGGGGAGCTAACTATGGCTACACCTTC.

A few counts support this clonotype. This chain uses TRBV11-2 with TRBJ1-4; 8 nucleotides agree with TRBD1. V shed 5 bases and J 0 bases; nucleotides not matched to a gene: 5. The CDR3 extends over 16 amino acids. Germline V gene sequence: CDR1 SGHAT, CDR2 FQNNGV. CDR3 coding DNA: TGTGCCAGCAGCCCGACAGGGGTTGCAACTAATGAAAAACTGTTTTTT. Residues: CASSPTGVATNEKLFF.

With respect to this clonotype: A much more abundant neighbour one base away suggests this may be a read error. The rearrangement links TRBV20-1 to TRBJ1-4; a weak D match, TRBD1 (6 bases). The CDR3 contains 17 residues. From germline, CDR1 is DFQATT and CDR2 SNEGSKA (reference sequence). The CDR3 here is CSATDGGNRVANEKRFF. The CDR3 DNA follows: TGCAGTGCTACCGATGGGGGTAACAGGGTTGCTAATGAAAAACGGTTTTTT.

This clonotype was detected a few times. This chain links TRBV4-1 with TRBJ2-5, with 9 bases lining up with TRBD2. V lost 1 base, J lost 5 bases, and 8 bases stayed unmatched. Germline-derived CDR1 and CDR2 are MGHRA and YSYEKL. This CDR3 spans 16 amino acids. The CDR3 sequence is CASSQVWREGWETQYF. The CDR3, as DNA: TGCGCCAGCAGCCAAGTTTGGCGGGAGGGGTGGGAGACCCAGTACTTC.

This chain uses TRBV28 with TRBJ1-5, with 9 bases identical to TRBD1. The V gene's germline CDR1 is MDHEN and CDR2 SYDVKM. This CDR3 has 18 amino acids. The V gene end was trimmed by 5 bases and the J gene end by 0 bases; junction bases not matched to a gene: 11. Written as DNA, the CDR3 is TGTGCCAGCAGTCCCGGGACAGGGAAGGGTGATAGCAATCAGCCCCAGCATTTT. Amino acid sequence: CASSPGTGKGDSNQPQHF. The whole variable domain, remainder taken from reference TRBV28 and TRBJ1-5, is DVKVTQSSRYLVKRTGEKVFLECVQDMDHENMFWYRQDPGLGLRLIYFSYDVKMKEKGDIPEGYSVSREKKERFSLILESASTNQTSMYLCASSPGTGKGDSNQPQHFGDGTRLSIL.

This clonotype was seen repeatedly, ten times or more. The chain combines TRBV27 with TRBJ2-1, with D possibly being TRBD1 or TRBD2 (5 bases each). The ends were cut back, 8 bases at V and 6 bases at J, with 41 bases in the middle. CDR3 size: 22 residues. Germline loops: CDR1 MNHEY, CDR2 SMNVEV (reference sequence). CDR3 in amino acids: CASRRDSREKTVRGAHGNEQFF. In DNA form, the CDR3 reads TGTGCCAGCCGACGAGATAGTAGAGAAAAAACGGTGAGGGGAGCCCACGGCAATGAGCAGTTCTTC.

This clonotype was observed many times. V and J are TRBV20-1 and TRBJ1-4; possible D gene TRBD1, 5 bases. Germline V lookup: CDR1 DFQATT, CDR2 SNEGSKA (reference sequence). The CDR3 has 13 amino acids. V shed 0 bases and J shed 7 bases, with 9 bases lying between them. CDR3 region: CSARDREGEKLFF. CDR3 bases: TGCAGTGCTAGAGACAGGGAAGGTGAAAAACTGTTTTTT.

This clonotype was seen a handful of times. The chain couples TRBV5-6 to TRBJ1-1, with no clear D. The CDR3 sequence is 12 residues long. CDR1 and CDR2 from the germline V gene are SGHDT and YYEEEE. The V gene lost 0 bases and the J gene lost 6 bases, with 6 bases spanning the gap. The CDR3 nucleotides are TGTGCCAGCAGCTTGGAGACTTCTGAAGCTTTCTTT. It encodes CASSLETSEAFF.

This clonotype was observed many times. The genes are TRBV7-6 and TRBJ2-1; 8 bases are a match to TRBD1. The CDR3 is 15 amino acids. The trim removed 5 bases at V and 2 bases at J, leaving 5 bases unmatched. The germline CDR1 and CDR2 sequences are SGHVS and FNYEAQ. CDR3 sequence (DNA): TGTGCCAGCAGCCCAGGGGGCCTGGCCTACAATGAGCAGTTCTTC. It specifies CASSPGGLAYNEQFF.

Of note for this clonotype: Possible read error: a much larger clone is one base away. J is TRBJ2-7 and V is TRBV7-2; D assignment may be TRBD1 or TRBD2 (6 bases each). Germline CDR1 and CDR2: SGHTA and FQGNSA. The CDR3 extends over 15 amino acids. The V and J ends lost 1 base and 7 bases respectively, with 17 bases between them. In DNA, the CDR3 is TGTGCCAGCAGCTTAGAGCCGGGGGCGCGGGCTGAGCAGTACTTC. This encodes CASSLEPGARAEQYF.

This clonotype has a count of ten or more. The CDR3 loop is CASSLASSGRRNEQFF. The CDR3 nucleotides read TGTGCCAGCAGCTTGGCGTCTAGCGGGAGGCGTAATGAGCAGTTCTTC. The chain is built from TRBV5-6 and TRBJ2-1, with TRBD2 matching over 11 bases. The V gene end was trimmed by 0 bases and the J gene end by 7 bases; junction bases not matched to a gene: 6. Germline-derived CDR1 and CDR2 are SGHDT and YYEEEE. The CDR3 totals 16 residues.

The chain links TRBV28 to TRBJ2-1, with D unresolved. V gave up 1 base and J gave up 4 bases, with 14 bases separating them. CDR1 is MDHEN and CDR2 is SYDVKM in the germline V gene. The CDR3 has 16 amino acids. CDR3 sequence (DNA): TGTGCCAGCAGTTTATTCCCCAGGAAGCGTTACAATGAGCAGTTCTTC. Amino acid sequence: CASSLFPRKRYNEQFF.

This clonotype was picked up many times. The CDR3 here is CSARLTRNTEAFF. The CDR3 nucleotides are TGCAGTGCTAGACTAACAAGGAACACTGAAGCTTTCTTT. The rearrangement joins TRBV20-1 to TRBJ1-1; D not resolved. The CDR3 is made up of 13 amino acids. V was clipped by 2 bases and J by 1 base, with 8 bases between them. The germline V gene has CDR1 DFQATT and CDR2 SNEGSKA (reference sequence).